This TCR beta chain was captured in a study of T cells in Graves' hyperthyroidism and ophthalmopathy. From RNA transcripts, TCR beta CDR3 regions were amplified. First-round RT-PCR with HTBI primers amplified the TCR CDR3 region. Each CDR3 protein is one row after TCRdb ran MiXCR on the multiplex PCR reads. Here the sample spans 600,000 to 700,000 distinct CDR3 sequences, around 15% being singletons. Germline V lookup: CDR1 DFQATT, CDR2 SNEGSKA (reference sequence). This CDR3 region has 13 residues. After removal of 6 bases from V and 6 bases from J, the junction contained 4 bases not matched to a gene. This clonotype was counted at least ten times.

The TCR was taken from a woman in her thirties or forties with Graves' ophthalmopathy. The sequenced sample consisted of blood. The chain combines TRBV20-1 with TRBJ1-5; the match to TRBD1 covers 11 bases. CDR3 protein: CSARTGGTQPQHF. The CDR3 nucleotides read TGCAGTGCCAGGACAGGGGGCACTCAGCCCCAGCATTTT.